This TCR beta chain was found in a study of shared clonotypes between healthy human individuals. Study-wide points: Compared with clonotypes that all four donors shared, non-shared clonotypes had lower generation probabilities. With few donors, the genetic and exposure-history diversity represented was limited.

With respect to this clone: Its target is not known. Other nucleotide sequences in the sample specify the same CDR3.

Naive CD8 cells were CD45RO-negative, positively selected for CCR7, excluding terminally differentiated effector memory CD45RA+ cells. V lost 6 bases and J lost 7; bases outside the gene matches: 6. Germline V gene sequence: CDR1 SNHLY, CDR2 FYNNEI. The length of the CDR3 is 13 residues. Sequencing was at deep level. The input for sorted-subset replicate PCRs was approximately 190 ng DNA, approximately 30,000 T cell genomes. Repertoires were generated with immunoSEQ multiplex PCR, while TCRdb's copy carries only in-frame clones and drops some. Among hundreds of thousands of clones, around 96% were seen once, and the ten largest hold about 0.12%.

The rearrangement links TRBV2 to TRBJ1-2; 9 positions agree with TRBD1. The receptor was isolated from a woman in her 30s in good health. Sequencing input: naive CD8+ T cells sorted from blood. The DNA for the CDR3 is TGTGCCAGCAGACCCGGGACAGGGAGTGGCTACACCTTC. Translated, it gives CASRPGTGSGYTF.